A selection of T cell receptor beta chains follows, all from one sample in a study of OX40 agonist ivuxolimab in advanced cancers. Here immunoSEQ multiplex PCR was the method, and the copy in TCRdb shows in-frame clones only, minus some. The sample includes 69,000 or so clones, about 85% of them seen just once. Here the sequenced sample was CD4+ or CD8+ T cells sorted from blood, taken in a trial of the OX40 agonist ivuxolimab. The receptor set was obtained from an adult with an advanced solid tumor such as melanoma, head and neck, liver or kidney cancer. Each CDR3 is given with its conserved first and last residue. The D gene is left open where the match is weak. Expanded clones get a size class; other rows say once, few or many, or leave the size out.

cdr3_length j_call clone_size d_call v_call cdr3_aa cdr3_nt
14 TRBJ1-2 - - TRBV5-6 CASSPTGQNYGYTF TGTGCCAGCAGCCCCACGGGGCAAAACTATGGCTACACCTTC
13 TRBJ2-7 - TRBD2 TRBV29-1 CSVAREGWGEQYF TGCAGCGTCGCACGGGAGGGGTGGGGCGAGCAGTACTTC
17 TRBJ2-4 - TRBD2 TRBV7-2 CASSLGPQREAGNIQYF TGTGCCAGCAGCTTAGGCCCCCAGCGGGAAGCTGGAAACATTCAGTACTTC
16 TRBJ2-5 - TRBD2 TRBV5-1 CASSPGTSAWLETQYF TGCGCCAGCAGCCCGGGGACTAGCGCCTGGCTGGAGACCCAGTACTTC
17 TRBJ1-2 - - TRBV11-2 CASSLDLRGLPRGGYTF TGTGCCAGCAGCTTAGATCTAAGAGGGCTCCCGAGGGGTGGCTACACCTTC
15 TRBJ2-1 - TRBD1 TRBV7-9 CASSLDRGPYNEQFF TGTGCCAGCAGCCTGGACAGGGGGCCCTACAATGAGCAGTTCTTC
14 TRBJ2-5 - - TRBV5-4 CASSLALARETQYF TGTGCCAGCAGCTTGGCCCTAGCGAGAGAGACCCAGTACTTC
15 TRBJ1-5 - - TRBV4-2 CASSQGVSGNQPQHF TGTGCCAGCAGCCAAGGAGTCAGTGGAAATCAGCCCCAGCATTTT
14 TRBJ2-3 - - TRBV4-3 CASSQDNRRDTQYF TGCGCCAGCAGCCAAGATAACAGGAGGGATACGCAGTATTTT
16 TRBJ1-4 once - TRBV28 CASSPAGAATNEKLFF TGTGCCAGCAGCCCCGCGGGGGCCGCAACTAATGAAAAACTGTTTTTT
15 TRBJ1-1 - - TRBV2 CASRGRLSGNTEAFF TGTGCCAGCAGAGGACGTCTGTCTGGGAACACTGAAGCTTTCTTT